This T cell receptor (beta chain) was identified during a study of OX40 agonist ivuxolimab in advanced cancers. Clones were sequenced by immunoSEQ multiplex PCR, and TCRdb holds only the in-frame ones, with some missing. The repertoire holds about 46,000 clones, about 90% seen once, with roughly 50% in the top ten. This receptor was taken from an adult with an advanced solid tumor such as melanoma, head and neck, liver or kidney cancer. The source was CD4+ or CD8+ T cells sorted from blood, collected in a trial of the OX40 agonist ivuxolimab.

The CDR3 nucleotides are TGTGCCAGCAGCGTATCGACAGCCTACACCTACGAGCAGTACTTC. It is translated as CASSVSTAYTYEQYF. This chain links TRBV7-9 with TRBJ2-7; possible D gene TRBD1, 5 bases. Looked up from germline, CDR1 is SEHNR and CDR2 is FQNEAQ (reference sequence). The CDR3 totals 15 residues. Trimming left V 5 bases short and J 2 bases short, with 16 bases between.